These 26 T cell receptor beta chains were sequenced from one sample in a study of blood T cell repertoires in COVID-19. Clones were sequenced by immunoSEQ multiplex PCR, and TCRdb holds only the in-frame ones, with some missing. The sample includes 50,000 to 75,000 clones, 76% seen only once; the top ten take 40% to 60%. The specimen was peripheral blood. The receptor set was obtained from a woman of 80 years or more with acute or convalescent COVID-19.

J is TRBJ1-5 and V is TRBV6-2 or TRBV6-3; D may be TRBD1 (5 bases). Per germline, CDR1 MNHEY and CDR2 SVGEGT. Trimming took 5 bases from V and 7 from J, leaving 18 bases between them. The CDR3 is 15 residues long. The CDR3 nucleotides read TGTGCCAGCAGTCGACCTGGACAATTGGGGCAGCCCCAGCATTTT. Translating it yields CASSRPGQLGQPQHF.

The count of this clone is one. This chain links TRBV9 with TRBJ2-2; D might be TRBD2 (5 bases). Germline CDR1 and CDR2: SGDLS and YYNGEE. V lost 4 bases, J lost 2 bases, and 15 bases lay in between. The CDR3 has 16 residues. CDR3 bases: TGTGCCAGCAGCAAAGGGCGGGCCGGCAACACCGGGGAGCTGTTTTTT. It yields the protein CASSKGRAGNTGELFF.

The chain employs TRBV28 and TRBJ1-6; TRBD1 aligns across 9 bases. The germline V gene has CDR1 MDHEN and CDR2 SYDVKM. The CDR3 has 15 residues. V trimming: 6 bases; J trimming: 10 bases; junction bases outside the gene matches: 10. CDR3 sequence: CASRPPGQGYSPLHF. The DNA for the CDR3 is TGTGCCAGCAGGCCTCCGGGACAGGGATACTCACCCCTCCACTTT.

The J gene is TRBJ2-7, the V gene TRBV7-2; D is uncertain. The CDR3 runs 13 residues. Trimming took off 4 bases at V and 1 base at J, with 8 bases between the two ends. The germline V gene encodes CDR1 SGHTA and CDR2 FQGNSA. The CDR3 region is CASSSGFSYEQYF. For the CDR3, the DNA is TGTGCCAGCAGCTCAGGATTTTCCTACGAGCAGTACTTC.

This sequence joins TRBV6-5 and TRBJ1-1; D remains ambiguous. Germline V CDR1 and CDR2: MNHEY, SVGAGI. The length of the CDR3 is 13 residues. Trimming took off 0 bases at V and 1 base at J, with 3 bases between the two ends. This CDR3 reads CASSYSANTEAFF. As DNA, the CDR3 is TGTGCCAGCAGTTACTCGGCGAACACTGAAGCTTTCTTT.

The sample holds many counts of this clone. The chain is built from TRBV5-1 and TRBJ2-1; perhaps TRBD2 as D (5 bases). The CDR3 extends over 15 amino acids. CDR1 and CDR2 (germline): SGHRS, YFSETQ. Trimming stripped 6 bases from V and 7 bases from J, with 20 bases between. CDR3 sequence reads: CASNPLGDRGNEQFF. In DNA form, the CDR3 reads TGCGCCAGCAACCCCCTCGGTGATAGAGGGAATGAGCAGTTCTTC.

The V call is TRBV18, the J call TRBJ1-2, with 7 bases fitting TRBD1. The CDR3 is 17 amino acids. Unmatched junction bases numbered 9, after V lost 2 bases and J lost 0 bases. Germline V CDR1 and CDR2: KGHSH, LQKENI. DNA for the CDR3: TGTGCCAGCTCACCAGCTCCAGGCAGGGGGACTAACTATGGCTACACCTTC. This sequence encodes CASSPAPGRGTNYGYTF.

V and J are TRBV5-6 and TRBJ1-5, with D perhaps TRBD1 (6 bases). The CDR3 length is 16 residues. V lost 0 bases, J lost 11 bases, and 21 bases lay in between. The germline V gene encodes CDR1 SGHDT and CDR2 YYEEEE. The CDR3 region is CASSLAGDHRVEAQHF. The CDR3 nucleotides read TGTGCCAGCAGCTTGGCAGGGGACCACCGGGTGGAGGCCCAGCATTTT.

This sequence joins TRBV19 and TRBJ2-1; TRBD2 matches at 10 bases. V lost 7 bases, J lost 2 bases, and 5 bases stayed unmatched. Germline loops: CDR1 LNHDA, CDR2 SQIVND (reference sequence). The CDR3 length is 15 residues. The CDR3: CASTISGRPYNEQFF. The CDR3 nucleotides are TGTGCCAGTACTATTAGCGGGAGGCCCTACAATGAGCAGTTCTTC.

In its sample, this clone was seen once. This chain uses TRBV2 with TRBJ2-5; D perhaps matches TRBD2 (6 bases). V lost 4 bases, J lost 5 bases, and 14 bases lay in between. Per the germline V gene, CDR1 is SNHLY and CDR2 is FYNNEI. CDR3 length equals 14 residues. The CDR3 sequence: CASSGYGRGETQYF. For the CDR3, the DNA is TGTGCCAGCAGTGGATACGGGAGAGGGGAGACCCAGTACTTC.

The chain links TRBV5-6 to TRBJ2-5; 7 bases line up with TRBD1. CDR3 length: 13 amino acids. V gave up 3 bases and J gave up 7 bases; unmatched junction bases: 6. Germline-derived CDR1 and CDR2 are SGHDT and YYEEEE. DNA of the CDR3: TGTGCCAGCAGCTGGACAGGCTTAGGGACCCAGTACTTC. This codes for CASSWTGLGTQYF.

The chain couples TRBV7-9 to TRBJ2-3; 8 bases fit TRBD1. Germline assignment: CDR1 SEHNR and CDR2 FQNEAQ (reference sequence). CDR3 length equals 16 residues. V gave up 5 bases and J gave up 2 bases; unmatched junction bases: 9. The CDR3 is CASSHTGGRVTDTQYF. CDR3 coding DNA: TGTGCCAGCAGCCACACAGGGGGTAGGGTCACAGATACGCAGTATTTT.

V is TRBV11-2 and J is TRBJ1-2, with D perhaps matching TRBD1 (6 bases). V lost 0 bases and J 8 bases, leaving 10 bases between the germline ends. Germline V gene data show CDR1 as SGHAT and CDR2 as FQNNGV. This CDR3 comprises 13 residues. CDR3: CASSLERGGGYTF. The CDR3 DNA reads TGTGCCAGCAGCTTAGAGAGGGGGGGAGGCTACACCTTC.

The gene calls are TRBV6-6 and TRBJ1-1, with a tentative D call TRBD1 (5 bases). The length of the CDR3 is 13 residues. Trimming pared 6 bases from V and 4 bases from J, leaving 12 bases between. Germline V gene lookup returns CDR1 MNHNY and CDR2 SVGAGI (reference sequence). In DNA form, the CDR3 reads TGTGCCAGCAGGTTGGGGGGATTCACTGAAGCTTTCTTT. Translated, it gives CASRLGGFTEAFF.

The rearrangement joins TRBV28 to TRBJ2-5, with 7 bases that match TRBD1. Germline V gene data show CDR1 as MDHEN and CDR2 as SYDVKM. The CDR3 spans 14 residues. V shed 6 bases, J shed 4 bases, and the junction held 8 bases outside the gene matches. The DNA of the CDR3 is TGTGCCAGCAGGACTACACAGGGGACAGAGACCCAGTACTTC. This gives the protein CASRTTQGTETQYF.

This clone was detected once. The chain joins TRBV30 to TRBJ1-5; 8 positions match TRBD1. The CDR3 contains 15 residues. The germline gives CDR1 GTSNPN, CDR2 SVGIG (reference sequence). V shed 1 base, J shed 2 bases, and the junction held 4 bases outside the gene matches. The CDR3 spells CAWSDVTGGNQPQHF. CDR3 nucleotides: TGTGCCTGGAGTGACGTGACAGGGGGCAATCAGCCCCAGCATTTT.

This clone appeared a single time. This sequence joins TRBV12-3 or TRBV12-4 and TRBJ2-3; D remains unclear. The CDR3 runs to 13 residues. The V end was cut by 2 bases, the J end by 5 bases, with 8 bases between. The CDR3 here is CASSLRHIDTQYF. CDR3 nucleotides: TGTGCCAGCAGTTTACGACACATAGATACGCAGTATTTT.

J is TRBJ2-1 and V is TRBV6-6; no definite D call. The V end lost 4 bases, the J end lost 2 bases, and 6 bases lay between the germline ends. The CDR3 runs to 13 residues. The germline V gene encodes CDR1 MNHNY and CDR2 SVGAGI (reference sequence). CDR3 bases: TGTGCCAGCAGTTTGGCCACCTACAATGAGCAGTTCTTC. Amino acids: CASSLATYNEQFF.

The chain employs TRBV4-2 and TRBJ2-5; no clear D gene. The germline gives CDR1 LGHNA, CDR2 YNFKEQ. The CDR3 runs to 14 residues. V was trimmed by 1 base and J by 5 bases, leaving 11 bases between them. The CDR3 sequence is CASSQGPSEETQYF. CDR3 in DNA: TGTGCCAGCAGCCAAGGGCCCTCGGAGGAGACCCAGTACTTC.

This clone has more than one count but fewer than ten. V gene TRBV6-4 combines with J gene TRBJ2-1; weak D call: TRBD2 (5 bases). V was shortened by 10 bases and J by 1 base, with 14 bases between the two germline ends. CDR3 length: 14 residues. Per the germline V gene, CDR1 is MRHNA and CDR2 is SNTAGT. The CDR3 DNA follows: TGTGCCACCAAACGGGATGGGTCCTACAATGAGCAGTTCTTC. It specifies CATKRDGSYNEQFF.

This chain links TRBV3-1 (or the pseudogene TRBV3-2) with TRBJ2-3, with 8 bases aligning to TRBD2. Germline V gives CDR1 LGHDT, CDR2 YNNKEL (reference sequence). The CDR3 is 15 residues long. The V gene end was trimmed by 4 bases and the J gene end by 4 bases; junction bases not matched to a gene: 7. This CDR3 reads CASSPSGRSPDTQYF. The CDR3 region has the DNA TGTGCCAGCAGCCCGAGCGGGAGATCCCCAGATACGCAGTATTTT.

This clone occurred many times. The chain employs TRBV20-1 and TRBJ2-7; TRBD1 aligns across 9 bases. J gave up 6 bases and V 3 bases, and 0 bases lay outside the gene matches. The CDR3 extends over 11 amino acids. Germline CDR1 reads DFQATT; CDR2 reads SNEGSKA (reference sequence). The CDR3 bases are TGCAGTGCTAGGGACAGGGGCGAGCAGTACTTC. The encoded protein is CSARDRGEQYF.

The chain employs TRBV3-1 (or the pseudogene TRBV3-2) and TRBJ1-2; 7 bases are shared with TRBD1. This CDR3 spans 14 amino acids. Trimming cost V 4 bases and J 5 bases; bases outside gene matches: 7. The germline V gene encodes CDR1 LGHDT and CDR2 YNNKEL (reference sequence). CDR3 protein: CASSRQGRVYGYTF. In DNA form, the CDR3 reads TGTGCCAGCAGCCGACAGGGAAGAGTGTATGGCTACACCTTC.

The chain combines TRBV7-8 with TRBJ1-2; tentative D call: TRBD1 (5 bases). V gave up 3 bases and J gave up 2 bases, with 16 bases separating them. From germline, CDR1 is SGHVS and CDR2 FQNEAQ. This CDR3 has 16 residues. The CDR3 DNA sequence: TGTGCCAGCAGCTTGGGGGGATGGAGGGCAAACTATGGCTACACCTTC. It specifies CASSLGGWRANYGYTF.

This clone has a single count. The V call is TRBV11-2, the J call TRBJ2-1; 9 nucleotides align to TRBD1. CDR1 and CDR2 from the germline V gene are SGHAT and FQNNGV. Losses at the gene ends were 1 base for V and 10 bases for J; bases not matched to a gene: 8. The CDR3 covers 15 residues. CDR3 loop: CASSLVGTGSGEQFF. The CDR3 coding sequence is TGTGCCAGCAGCTTAGTAGGGACAGGGTCGGGGGAGCAGTTCTTC.

This chain joins TRBV5-1 and TRBJ2-5; TRBD1 matches 7 bases. J was trimmed by 1 base and V by 1 base; bases with no gene match: 4. Germline V gene data show CDR1 as SGHRS and CDR2 as YFSETQ. The CDR3 extends over 15 amino acids. In DNA form, the CDR3 reads TGCGCCAGCAGCTTGACAGGGGCTTTCCAAGAGACCCAGTACTTC. The encoded protein is CASSLTGAFQETQYF.